These 4 T cell receptor beta chains originate from one sample sequenced in a study of blood T cell repertoires in COVID-19. Some clones are missing from TCRdb's copy, which holds only in-frame ones; the method was immunoSEQ multiplex PCR. The sample carries more than 110,000 clones, about 88% recorded once. Input material: peripheral blood. The receptors were sampled from a human donor in a cohort sampled during active COVID-19.

The rearrangement joins TRBV7-9 to TRBJ2-3, with D maybe TRBD1 (5 bases). With 5 bases removed from V and 2 bases from J, the gap between germline ends came to 8 bases. The CDR3 extends over 13 amino acids. Germline loops: CDR1 SEHNR, CDR2 FQNEAQ (reference sequence). CDR3 in DNA: TGTGCCAGCAGCCCCAGGGTCACAGATACGCAGTATTTT. Translating it yields CASSPRVTDTQYF.

This chain uses TRBV5-6 with TRBJ2-7; maybe TRBD1 (7 bases). The germline gives CDR1 SGHDT, CDR2 YYEEEE. The CDR3 is 16 amino acids. With 0 bases removed from V and 0 bases from J, the gap between germline ends came to 13 bases. The DNA of the CDR3 is TGTGCCAGCAGCTTGGCCGGCGGGACAGTCTCCTACGAGCAGTACTTC. It codes for CASSLAGGTVSYEQYF.

V is TRBV28 and J is TRBJ1-4; weak D call: TRBD1 (6 bases). This CDR3 is 18 amino acids long. V gave up 3 bases and J gave up 4 bases, with 21 bases separating them. In germline, CDR1 is MDHEN, CDR2 SYDVKM. CDR3 nucleotides: TGTGCCAGCAGTTTTGGGGACATAAAAGGAGGAGATAATGAAAAACTGTTTTTT. It translates to CASSFGDIKGGDNEKLFF.

The V gene is TRBV7-3, the J gene TRBJ2-1, with TRBD1 matching 7 bases. The length of the CDR3 is 13 residues. Germline V lookup: CDR1 SGHTA, CDR2 FQGTGA. With V trimmed by 6 bases and J by 6 bases, 5 bases remained unmatched. This CDR3 reads CASSSQGPNEQFF. CDR3 in DNA: TGTGCCAGCAGTTCACAGGGGCCCAATGAGCAGTTCTTC.